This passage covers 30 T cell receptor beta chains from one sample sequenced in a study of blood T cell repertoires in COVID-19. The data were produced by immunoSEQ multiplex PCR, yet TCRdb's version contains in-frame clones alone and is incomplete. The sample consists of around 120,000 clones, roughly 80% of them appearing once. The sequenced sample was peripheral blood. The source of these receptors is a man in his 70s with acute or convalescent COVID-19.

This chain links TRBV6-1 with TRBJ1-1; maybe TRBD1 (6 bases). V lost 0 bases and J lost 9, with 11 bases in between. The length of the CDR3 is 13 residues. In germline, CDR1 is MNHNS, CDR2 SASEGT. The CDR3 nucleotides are TGTGCCAGCAGTGAAGCGAGGGGGACAAAAGCTTTCTTT. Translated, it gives CASSEARGTKAFF.

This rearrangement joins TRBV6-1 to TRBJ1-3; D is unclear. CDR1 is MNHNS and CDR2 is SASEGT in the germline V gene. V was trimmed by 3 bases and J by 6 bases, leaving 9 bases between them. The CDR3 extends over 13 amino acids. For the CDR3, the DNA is TGTGCCAGCAGTGAGGCAGATGTAAACACCATATATTTT. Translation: CASSEADVNTIYF.

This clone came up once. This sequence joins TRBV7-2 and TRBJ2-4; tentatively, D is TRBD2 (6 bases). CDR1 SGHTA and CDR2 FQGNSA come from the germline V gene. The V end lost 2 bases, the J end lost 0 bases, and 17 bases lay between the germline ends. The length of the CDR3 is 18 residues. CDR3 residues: CASSLLAGHLLAKNIQYF. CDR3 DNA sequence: TGTGCCAGCAGCTTACTGGCGGGGCATCTTCTAGCCAAAAACATTCAGTACTTC.

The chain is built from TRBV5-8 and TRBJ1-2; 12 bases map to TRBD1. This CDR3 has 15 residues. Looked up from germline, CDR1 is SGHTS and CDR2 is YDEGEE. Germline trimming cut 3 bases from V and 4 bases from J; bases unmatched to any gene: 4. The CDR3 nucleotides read TGTGCCAGCAGCTCGGGACAGGGGGCGTCCTATGGCTACACCTTC. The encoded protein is CASSSGQGASYGYTF.

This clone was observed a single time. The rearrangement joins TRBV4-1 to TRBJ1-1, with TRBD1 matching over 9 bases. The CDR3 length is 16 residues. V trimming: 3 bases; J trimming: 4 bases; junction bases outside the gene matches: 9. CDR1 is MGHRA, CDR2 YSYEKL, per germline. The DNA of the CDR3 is TGCGCCAGCAGCCAGGTTCCGGGACAGGGTGGCACTGAAGCTTTCTTT. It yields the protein CASSQVPGQGGTEAFF.

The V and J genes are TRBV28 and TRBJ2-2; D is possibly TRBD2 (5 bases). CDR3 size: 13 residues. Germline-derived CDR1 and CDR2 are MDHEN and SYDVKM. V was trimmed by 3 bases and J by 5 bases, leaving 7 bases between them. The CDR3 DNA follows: TGTGCCAGCAGTTTCACGGGGACCGGGGAGCTGTTTTTT. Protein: CASSFTGTGELFF.

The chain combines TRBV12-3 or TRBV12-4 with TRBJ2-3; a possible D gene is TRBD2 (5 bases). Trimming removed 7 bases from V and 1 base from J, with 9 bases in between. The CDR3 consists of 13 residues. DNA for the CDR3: TGTGCCAGCACCTTGAGGGGCACAGATACGCAGTATTTT. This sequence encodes CASTLRGTDTQYF.

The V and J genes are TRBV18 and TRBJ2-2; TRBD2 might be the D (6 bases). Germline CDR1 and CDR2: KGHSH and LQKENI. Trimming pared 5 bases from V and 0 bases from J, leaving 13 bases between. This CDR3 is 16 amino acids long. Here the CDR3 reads CASSFFGTSNTGELFF. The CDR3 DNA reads TGTGCCAGCTCATTTTTTGGGACTTCGAACACCGGGGAGCTGTTTTTT.

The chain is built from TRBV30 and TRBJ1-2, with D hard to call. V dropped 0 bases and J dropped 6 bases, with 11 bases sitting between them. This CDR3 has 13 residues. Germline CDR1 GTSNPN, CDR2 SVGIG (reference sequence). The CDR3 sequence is CAWSVSRTDGYTF. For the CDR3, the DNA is TGTGCCTGGAGTGTTAGCCGGACTGATGGCTACACCTTC.

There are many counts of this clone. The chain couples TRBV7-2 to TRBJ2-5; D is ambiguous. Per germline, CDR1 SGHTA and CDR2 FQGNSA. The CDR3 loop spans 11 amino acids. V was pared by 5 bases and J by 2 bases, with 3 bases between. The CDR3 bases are TGTGCCAGCAGCCTGCAAGAGACCCAGTACTTC. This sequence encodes CASSLQETQYF. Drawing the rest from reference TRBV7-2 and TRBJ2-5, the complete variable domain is GAGVSQSPSNKVTEKGKDVELRCDPISGHTALYWYRQSLGQGLEFLIYFQGNSAPDKSGLPSDRFSAERTGGSVSTLTIQRTQQEDSAVYLCASSLQETQYFGPGTRLLVL.

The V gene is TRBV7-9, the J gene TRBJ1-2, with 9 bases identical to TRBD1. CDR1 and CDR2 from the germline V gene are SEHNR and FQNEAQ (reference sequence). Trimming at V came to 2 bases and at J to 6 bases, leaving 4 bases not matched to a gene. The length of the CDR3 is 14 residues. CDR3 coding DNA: TGTGCCAGCAGCTTATCACAGGGGGCCCATGGCTACACCTTC. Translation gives CASSLSQGAHGYTF.

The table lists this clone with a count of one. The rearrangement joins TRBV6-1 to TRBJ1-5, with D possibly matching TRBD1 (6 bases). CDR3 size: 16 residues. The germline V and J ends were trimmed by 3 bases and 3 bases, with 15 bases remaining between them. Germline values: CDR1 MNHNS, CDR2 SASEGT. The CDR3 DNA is TGTGCCAGCAGTGACATTTTCACAGGGTTCAATCAGCCCCAGCATTTT. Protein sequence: CASSDIFTGFNQPQHF.

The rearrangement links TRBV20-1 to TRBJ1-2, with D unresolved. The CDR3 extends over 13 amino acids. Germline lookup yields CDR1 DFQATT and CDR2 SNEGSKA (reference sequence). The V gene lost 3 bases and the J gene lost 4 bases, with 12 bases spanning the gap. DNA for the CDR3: TGCAGTGCTAGTACGGGGTCGGGCTATGGCTACACCTTC. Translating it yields CSASTGSGYGYTF.

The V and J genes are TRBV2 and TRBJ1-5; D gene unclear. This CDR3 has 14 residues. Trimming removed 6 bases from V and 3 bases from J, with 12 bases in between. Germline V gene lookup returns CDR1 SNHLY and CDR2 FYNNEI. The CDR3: CASSELGVNQPQHF. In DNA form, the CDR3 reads TGTGCCAGCAGCGAGCTAGGAGTCAATCAGCCCCAGCATTTT.

CDR3 sequence: CASSLVSGETQYF. The CDR3 region has the DNA TGTGCCAGCAGCTTGGTTAGCGGAGAGACCCAGTACTTC. V gene TRBV5-4 combines with J gene TRBJ2-5; TRBD2 might be the D (6 bases). V lost 0 bases and J lost 4, with 7 bases in between. Germline V gene data show CDR1 as SGHNT and CDR2 as YYREEE (reference sequence). The CDR3 is 13 amino acids.

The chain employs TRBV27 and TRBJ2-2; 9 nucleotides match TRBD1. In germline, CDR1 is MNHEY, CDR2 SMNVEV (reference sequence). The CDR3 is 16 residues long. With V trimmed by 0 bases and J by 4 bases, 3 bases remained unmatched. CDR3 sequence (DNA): TGTGCCAGCAGTTTATCTGGGACAGGGCGCACCGGGGAGCTGTTTTTT. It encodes CASSLSGTGRTGELFF.

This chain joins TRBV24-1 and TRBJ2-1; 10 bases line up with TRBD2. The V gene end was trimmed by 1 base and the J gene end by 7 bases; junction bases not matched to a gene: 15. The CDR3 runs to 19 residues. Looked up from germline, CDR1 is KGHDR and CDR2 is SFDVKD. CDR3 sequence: CATSDFGTSGARKRNEQFF. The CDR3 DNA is TGTGCCACCAGTGATTTCGGTACTAGCGGGGCTCGTAAACGGAATGAGCAGTTCTTC.

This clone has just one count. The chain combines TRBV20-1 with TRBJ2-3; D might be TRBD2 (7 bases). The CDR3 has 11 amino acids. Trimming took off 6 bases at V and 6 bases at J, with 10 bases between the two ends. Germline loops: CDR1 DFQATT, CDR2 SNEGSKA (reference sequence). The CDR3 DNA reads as TGCAGTGCGAAGGGGGGGGATACGCAGTATTTT. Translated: CSAKGGDTQYF.

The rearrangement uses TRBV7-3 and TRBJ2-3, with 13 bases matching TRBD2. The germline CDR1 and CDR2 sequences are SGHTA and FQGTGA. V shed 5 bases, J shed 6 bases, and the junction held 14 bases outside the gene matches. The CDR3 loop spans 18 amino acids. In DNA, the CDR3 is TGTGCCAGCAGCCCAACCCCCACTAGCGGGGGGGCCATCGATACGCAGTATTTT. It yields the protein CASSPTPTSGGAIDTQYF.

CDR3 coding DNA: TGTGCCAGTAGAACCGTTGACAGGGGTACCGGGGAGCTGTTTTTT. Residues: CASRTVDRGTGELFF. The V call is TRBV19, the J call TRBJ2-2, with 8 bases aligning to TRBD1. The CDR3 runs 15 residues. Germline loops: CDR1 LNHDA, CDR2 SQIVND (reference sequence). V trimming: 6 bases; J trimming: 5 bases; junction bases outside the gene matches: 8.

CDR3 loop: CASSWGLAGKETQYF. The CDR3 nucleotides are TGTGCCAGCAGCTGGGGACTAGCGGGGAAAGAGACCCAGTACTTC. The chain combines TRBV7-9 with TRBJ2-5, with 13 bases lining up with TRBD2. Germline V lookup: CDR1 SEHNR, CDR2 FQNEAQ (reference sequence). Trimming removed 4 bases from V and 3 bases from J; junction bases left unmatched: 2. The CDR3 has 15 amino acids.

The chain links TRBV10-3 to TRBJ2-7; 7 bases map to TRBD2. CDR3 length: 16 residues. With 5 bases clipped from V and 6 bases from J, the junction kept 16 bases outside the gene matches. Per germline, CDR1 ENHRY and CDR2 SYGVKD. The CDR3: CAISRRTDSGRVEQYF. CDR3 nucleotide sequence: TGTGCCATCAGTCGGAGGACGGACTCGGGGAGGGTCGAGCAGTACTTC.

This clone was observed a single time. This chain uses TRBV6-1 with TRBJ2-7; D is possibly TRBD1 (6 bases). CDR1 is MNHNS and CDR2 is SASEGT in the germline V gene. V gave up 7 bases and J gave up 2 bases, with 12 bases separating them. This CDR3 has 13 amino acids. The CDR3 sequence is CASIQGQPYEQYF. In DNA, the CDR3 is TGTGCCAGCATACAGGGACAACCCTACGAGCAGTACTTC.

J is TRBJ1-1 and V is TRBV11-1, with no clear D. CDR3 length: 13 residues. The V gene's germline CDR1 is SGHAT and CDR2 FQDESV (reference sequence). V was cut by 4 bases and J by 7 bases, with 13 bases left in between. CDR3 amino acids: CASSSRGFSEAFF. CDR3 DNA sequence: TGTGCCAGCAGCTCCCGCGGGTTCAGTGAAGCTTTCTTT.

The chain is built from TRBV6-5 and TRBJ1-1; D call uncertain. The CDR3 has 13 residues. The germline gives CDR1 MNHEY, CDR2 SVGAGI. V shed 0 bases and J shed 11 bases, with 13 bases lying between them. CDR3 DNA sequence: TGTGCCAGCAGTTACTCGACGCGGGCGCCGGCTTTCTTT. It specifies CASSYSTRAPAFF.

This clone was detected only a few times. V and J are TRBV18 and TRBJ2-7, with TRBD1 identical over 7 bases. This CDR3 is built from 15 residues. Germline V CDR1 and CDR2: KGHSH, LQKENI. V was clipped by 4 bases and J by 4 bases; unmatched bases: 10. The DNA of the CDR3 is TGTGCCAGCTCACTAGACCGGGACAGCCCTTACGAGCAGTACTTC. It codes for CASSLDRDSPYEQYF.

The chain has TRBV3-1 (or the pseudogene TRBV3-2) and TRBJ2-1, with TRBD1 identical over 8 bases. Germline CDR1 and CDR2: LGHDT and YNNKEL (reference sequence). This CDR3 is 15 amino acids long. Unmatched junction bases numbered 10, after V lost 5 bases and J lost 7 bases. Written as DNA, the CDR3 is TGTGCCAGCAGCTTCGGGACAGGTTATAAGAATGAGCAGTTCTTC. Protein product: CASSFGTGYKNEQFF.

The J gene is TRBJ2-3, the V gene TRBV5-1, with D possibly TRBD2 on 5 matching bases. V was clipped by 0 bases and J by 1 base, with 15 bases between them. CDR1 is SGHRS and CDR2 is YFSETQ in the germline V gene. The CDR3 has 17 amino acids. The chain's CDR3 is CASSLERSASRTDTQYF. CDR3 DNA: TGCGCCAGCAGCTTGGAGCGGTCTGCCAGCCGCACAGATACGCAGTATTTT.

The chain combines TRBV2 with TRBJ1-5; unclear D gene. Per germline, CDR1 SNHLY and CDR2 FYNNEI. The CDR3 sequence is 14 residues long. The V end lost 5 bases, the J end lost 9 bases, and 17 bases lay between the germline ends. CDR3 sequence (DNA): TGTGCCAGCAGTCCCTTGCCCAACATCTCGCCCCAGCATTTT. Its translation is CASSPLPNISPQHF.

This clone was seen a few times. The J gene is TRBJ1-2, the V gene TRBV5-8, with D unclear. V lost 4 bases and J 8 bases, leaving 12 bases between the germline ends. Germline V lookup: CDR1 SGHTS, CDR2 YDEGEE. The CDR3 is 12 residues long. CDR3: CASSGQDLGYTF. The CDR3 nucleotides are TGTGCCAGCAGCGGGCAGGATTTGGGCTACACCTTC.